The present T cell receptor beta chain was sequenced within a study of monozygotic twins with inflammatory bowel disease. Study results and caveats: The analysis failed to separate different T cell subtypes. TCRbeta inverse Simpson diversity was decreased in IBD patients versus healthy co-twins.

The length of the CDR3 is 17 residues. Germline CDR1 reads DFQATT; CDR2 reads SNEGSKA (reference sequence). To note about this clonotype: Its antigen is still unknown.

Addition of UMIs with a 6-nucleotide sample barcode was achieved by template switching. From its re-call of the 5' RACE reads, TCRdb lists each CDR3 protein once, without DNA. The listing records 350,000 to 550,000 distinct CDR3 sequences. The clonotype comes from a human donor with ulcerative colitis or Crohn's disease, or a healthy co-twin of an affected twin (not recorded which). Sequencing was carried out using blood. This chain uses TRBV20-1 with TRBJ1-4. The CDR3 loop reads CSARGRDTRPTNEKLFF.